This T cell receptor beta chain was sequenced for a study of blood T cells in healthy people across ages. Donors each provided about 10 milliliters of peripheral blood. They isolated at least 6 million PBMCs from each sample. CDR3 size: 13 residues. Germline values: CDR1 SGHDT, CDR2 YYEEEE. Losses at the gene ends were 7 bases for V and 4 bases for J; bases not matched to a gene: 5. A sample-barcoded 5' primer and a J-beta primer mix were used in a second PCR of about 6 to 12 cycles. Each sample provided no less than 2.5 million CDR3-containing paired-end reads. MiXCR, run by TCRdb on the 5' RACE reads, gives a single entry per CDR3 protein. The table includes 600,000 to 900,000 distinct CDR3 sequences, approximately 24% detected once. These records were also assigned to another study, of T cells of mothers and their children. That publication notes: Extraction yielded RNA that went, in full, into cDNA synthesis at around 1.4 ug per 15 ul.

The sequencing sample was made of blood. This sequence was found in a boy younger than 18 in good health. V is TRBV5-6 and J is TRBJ2-3, with 8 bases that match TRBD1. CDR3 residues: CASLRQGPDTQYF. CDR3 DNA sequence: TGTGCCAGCTTACGACAGGGGCCAGATACGCAGTATTTT.